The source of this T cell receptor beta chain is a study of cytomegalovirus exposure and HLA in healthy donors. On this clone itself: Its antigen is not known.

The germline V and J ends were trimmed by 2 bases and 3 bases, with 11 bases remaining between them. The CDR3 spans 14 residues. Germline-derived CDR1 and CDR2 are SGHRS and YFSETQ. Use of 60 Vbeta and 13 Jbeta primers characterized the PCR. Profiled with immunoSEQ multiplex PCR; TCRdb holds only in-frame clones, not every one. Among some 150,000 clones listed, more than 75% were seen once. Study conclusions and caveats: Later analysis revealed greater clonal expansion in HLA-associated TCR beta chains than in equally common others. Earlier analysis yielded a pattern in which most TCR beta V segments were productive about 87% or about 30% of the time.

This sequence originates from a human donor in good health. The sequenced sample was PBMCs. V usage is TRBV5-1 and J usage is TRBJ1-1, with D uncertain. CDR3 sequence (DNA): TGCGCCAGCAGCTTACAGAGTTGGGACACTGAAGCTTTCTTT. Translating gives CASSLQSWDTEAFF.